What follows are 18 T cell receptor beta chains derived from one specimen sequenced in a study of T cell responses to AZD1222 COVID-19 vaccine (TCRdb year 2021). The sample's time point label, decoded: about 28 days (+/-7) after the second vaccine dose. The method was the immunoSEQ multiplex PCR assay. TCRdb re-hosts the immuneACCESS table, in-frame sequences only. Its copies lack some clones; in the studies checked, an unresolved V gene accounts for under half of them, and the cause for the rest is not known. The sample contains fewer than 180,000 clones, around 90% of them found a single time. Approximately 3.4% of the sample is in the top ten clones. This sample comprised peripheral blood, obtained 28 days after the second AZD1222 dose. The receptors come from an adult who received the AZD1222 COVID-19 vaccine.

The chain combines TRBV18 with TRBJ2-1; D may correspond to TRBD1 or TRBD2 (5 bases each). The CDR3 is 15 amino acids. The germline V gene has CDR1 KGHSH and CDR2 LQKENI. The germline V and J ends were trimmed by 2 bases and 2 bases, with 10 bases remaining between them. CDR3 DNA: TGTGCCAGCTCACCAGGGACCGACCCCTACAATGAGCAGTTCTTC. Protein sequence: CASSPGTDPYNEQFF. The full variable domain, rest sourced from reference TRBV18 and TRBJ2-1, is NAGVMQNPRHLVRRRGQEARLRCSPMKGHSHVYWYRQLPEEGLKFMVYLQKENIIDESGMPKERFSAEFPKEGPSILRIQQVVRGDSAAYFCASSPGTDPYNEQFFGPGTRLTVL.

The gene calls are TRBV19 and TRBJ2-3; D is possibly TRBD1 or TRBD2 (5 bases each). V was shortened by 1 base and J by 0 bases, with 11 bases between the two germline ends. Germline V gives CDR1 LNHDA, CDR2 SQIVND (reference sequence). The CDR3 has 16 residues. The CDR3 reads CASSIAAGSSTDTQYF. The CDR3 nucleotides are TGTGCCAGTAGTATAGCGGCAGGGAGTAGCACAGATACGCAGTATTTT.

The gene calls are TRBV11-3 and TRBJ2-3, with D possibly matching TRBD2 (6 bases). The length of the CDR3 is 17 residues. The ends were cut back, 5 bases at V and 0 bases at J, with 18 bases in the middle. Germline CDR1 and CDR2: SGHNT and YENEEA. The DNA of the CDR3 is TGTGCCAGCAGCGGGGCTCGTGGCGGAGGGAGCACAGATACGCAGTATTTT. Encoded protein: CASSGARGGGSTDTQYF. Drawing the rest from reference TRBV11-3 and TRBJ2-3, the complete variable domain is EAGVVQSPRYKIIEKKQPVAFWCNPISGHNTLYWYLQNLGQGPELLIRYENEEAVDDSQLPKDRFSAERLKGVDSTLKIQPAELGDSAVYLCASSGARGGGSTDTQYFGPGTRLTVL.

CDR3 DNA: TGTGCCAGCTCACCGGGGGCCCCTGGAAACACCATATATTTT. Protein: CASSPGAPGNTIYF. This sequence joins TRBV18 and TRBJ1-3; the D gene is possibly TRBD1 (6 bases). The CDR3 is 14 residues long. Germline-derived CDR1 and CDR2 are KGHSH and LQKENI. Trimming left V 3 bases short and J 2 bases short, with 8 bases between.

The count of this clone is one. CDR3 in amino acids: CASSLPPIPRDNEQFF. CDR3 sequence (DNA): TGTGCCAGCAGCTTACCCCCTATCCCGCGGGACAATGAGCAGTTCTTC. The chain employs TRBV11-2 and TRBJ2-1, with D perhaps matching TRBD2 (5 bases). V was pared by 2 bases and J by 5 bases, with 16 bases between. Germline V gene data show CDR1 as SGHAT and CDR2 as FQNNGV. The CDR3 length is 16 residues.

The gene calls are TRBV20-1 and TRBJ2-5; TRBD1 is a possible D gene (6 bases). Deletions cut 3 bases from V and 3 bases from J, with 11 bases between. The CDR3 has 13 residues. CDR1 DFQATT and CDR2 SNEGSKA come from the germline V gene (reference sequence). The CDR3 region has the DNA TGCAGTGCTAGTCGGGACACGGAAGAGACCCAGTACTTC. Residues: CSASRDTEETQYF.

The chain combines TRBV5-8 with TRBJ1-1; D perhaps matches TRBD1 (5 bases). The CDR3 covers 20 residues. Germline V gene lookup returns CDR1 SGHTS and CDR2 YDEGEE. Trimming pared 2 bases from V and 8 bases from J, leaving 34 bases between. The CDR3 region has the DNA TGTGCCAGCAGCTTCGTTACCGCGGGAGGAGGGGTACTAGGGGAATTAGAAGCTTTCTTT. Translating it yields CASSFVTAGGGVLGELEAFF.

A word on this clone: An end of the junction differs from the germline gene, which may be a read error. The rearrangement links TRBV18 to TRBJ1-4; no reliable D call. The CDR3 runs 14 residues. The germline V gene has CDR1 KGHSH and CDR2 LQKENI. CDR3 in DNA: TGTGCCAGCTCACCGCCGGGAACTGATGAAAAACTGTTTTTT. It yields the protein CASSPPGTDEKLFF. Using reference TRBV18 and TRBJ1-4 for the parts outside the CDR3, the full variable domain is NAGVMQNPRHLVRRRGQEARLRCSPMKGHSHVYWYRQLPEEGLKFMVYLQKENIIDESGMPKERFSAEFPKEGPSILRIQQVVRGDSAAYFCASSPPGTDEKLFFGSGTQLSVL.

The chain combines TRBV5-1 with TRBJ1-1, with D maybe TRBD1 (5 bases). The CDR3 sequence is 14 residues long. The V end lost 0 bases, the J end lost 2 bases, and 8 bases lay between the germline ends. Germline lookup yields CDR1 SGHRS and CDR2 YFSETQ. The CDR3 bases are TGCGCCAGCAGCTTGGGAGGGGCTAACACTGAAGCTTTCTTT. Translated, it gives CASSLGGANTEAFF.

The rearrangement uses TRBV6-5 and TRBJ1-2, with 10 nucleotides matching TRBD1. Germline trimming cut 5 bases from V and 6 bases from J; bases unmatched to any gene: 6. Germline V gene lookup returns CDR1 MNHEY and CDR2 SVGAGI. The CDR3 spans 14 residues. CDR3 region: CASSPPGQGNGYTF. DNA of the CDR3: TGTGCCAGCAGTCCACCGGGACAGGGGAATGGCTACACCTTC.

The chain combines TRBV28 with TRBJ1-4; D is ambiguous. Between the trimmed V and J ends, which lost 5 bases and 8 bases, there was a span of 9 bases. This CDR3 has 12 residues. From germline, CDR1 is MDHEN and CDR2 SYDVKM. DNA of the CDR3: TGTGCCAGCAGTCCCCCCAAGGAAAAACTGTTTTTT. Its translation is CASSPPKEKLFF. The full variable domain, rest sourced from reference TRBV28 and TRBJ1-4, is DVKVTQSSRYLVKRTGEKVFLECVQDMDHENMFWYRQDPGLGLRLIYFSYDVKMKEKGDIPEGYSVSREKKERFSLILESASTNQTSMYLCASSPPKEKLFFGSGTQLSVL.

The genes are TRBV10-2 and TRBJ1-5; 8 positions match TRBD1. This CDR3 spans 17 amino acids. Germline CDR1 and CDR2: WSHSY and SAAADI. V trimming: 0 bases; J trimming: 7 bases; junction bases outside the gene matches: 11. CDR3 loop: CASSESTLQGGWQPQHF. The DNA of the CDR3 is TGCGCCAGCAGTGAGTCAACCCTACAGGGGGGCTGGCAGCCCCAGCATTTT.

CDR3 amino acids: CASSYSTLPTEAFF. DNA of the CDR3: TGTGCCAGCAGTTACTCGACGTTACCCACTGAAGCTTTCTTT. This sequence joins TRBV6-2 or TRBV6-3 and TRBJ1-1; D is undetermined. CDR1 MNHEY and CDR2 SVGEGT come from the germline V gene. Trimming left V 0 bases short and J 4 bases short, with 9 bases between. There are 14 residues in the CDR3.

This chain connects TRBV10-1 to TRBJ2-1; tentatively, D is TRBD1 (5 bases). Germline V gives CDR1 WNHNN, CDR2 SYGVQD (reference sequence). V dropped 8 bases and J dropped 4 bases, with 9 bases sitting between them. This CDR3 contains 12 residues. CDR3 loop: CASPQEYNEQFF. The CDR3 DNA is TGCGCCAGCCCACAGGAGTACAATGAGCAGTTCTTC.

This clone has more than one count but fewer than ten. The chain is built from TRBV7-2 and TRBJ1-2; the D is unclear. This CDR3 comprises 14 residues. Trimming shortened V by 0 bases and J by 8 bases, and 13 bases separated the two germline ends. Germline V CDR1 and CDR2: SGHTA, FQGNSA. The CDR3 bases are TGTGCCAGCAGCTTAGCGCGGATAGGGATGGGCTACACCTTC. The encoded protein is CASSLARIGMGYTF.

The CDR3 is CASSILNRVDHGYTF. The DNA of the CDR3 is TGTGCCAGTAGTATCCTGAACAGGGTCGACCATGGCTACACCTTC. This chain connects TRBV19 to TRBJ1-2, with a weak D call TRBD1 (6 bases). CDR3 length equals 15 residues. Germline CDR1 LNHDA, CDR2 SQIVND (reference sequence). V was cut by 3 bases and J by 6 bases, with 17 bases left in between.

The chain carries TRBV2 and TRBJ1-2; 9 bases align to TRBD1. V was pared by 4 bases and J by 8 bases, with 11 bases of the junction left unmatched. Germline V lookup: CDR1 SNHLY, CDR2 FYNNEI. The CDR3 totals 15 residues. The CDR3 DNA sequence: TGTGCCAGCAGTGCCCGACCGGGACAGGGAAGCGGCTACACCTTC. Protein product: CASSARPGQGSGYTF.

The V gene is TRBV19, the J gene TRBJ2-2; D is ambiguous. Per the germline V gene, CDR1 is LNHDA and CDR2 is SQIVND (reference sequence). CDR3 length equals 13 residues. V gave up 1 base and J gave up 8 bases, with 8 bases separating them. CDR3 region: CASSIVPRGELFF. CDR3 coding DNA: TGTGCCAGTAGTATAGTCCCCCGTGGGGAGCTGTTTTTT.